One T cell receptor (beta chain) is described in this entry. Original handling: By means of reference gene primer amplification, nucleated cell counts were estimated. Produced via immunoSEQ multiplex PCR; TCRdb's table is partial and in-frame only. That table supplies the V and J calls and clone size; D and trimming were determined from the DNA. The sample has 60,000 to 85,000 clones, nearly 80% seen once. The CDR3 covers 15 residues. Trimming removed 3 bases from V and 0 bases from J; junction bases left unmatched: 4. The germline CDR1 and CDR2 sequences are MNHNS and SASEGT. This sample was included in a study of blood T cell repertoires in COVID-19. Study-level background: The United States, Italy and Spain supplied acute and convalescent COVID-19 samples. PBMCs, B-cell-depleted T cells, or T cells provided the cDNA or gDNA that made up the material.

The sequenced material came from peripheral blood. The chain recombines TRBV6-1 with TRBJ2-7; 8 bases line up with TRBD1. The source of this sequence is a human donor in a cohort sampled during active COVID-19. The CDR3 reads CASSDRGRSSYEQYF. CDR3 nucleotide sequence: TGTGCCAGCAGTGACAGGGGGCGAAGCTCCTACGAGCAGTACTTC.